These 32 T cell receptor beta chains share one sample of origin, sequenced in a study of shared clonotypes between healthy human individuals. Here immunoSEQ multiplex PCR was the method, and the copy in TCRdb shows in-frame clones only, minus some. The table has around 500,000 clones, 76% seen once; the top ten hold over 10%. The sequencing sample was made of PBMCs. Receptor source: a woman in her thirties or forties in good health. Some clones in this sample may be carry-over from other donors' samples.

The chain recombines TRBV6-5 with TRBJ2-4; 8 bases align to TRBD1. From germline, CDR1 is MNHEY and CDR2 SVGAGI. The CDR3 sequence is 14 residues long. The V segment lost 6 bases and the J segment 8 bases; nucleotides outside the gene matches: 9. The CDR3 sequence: CASRPGGESHIQYF. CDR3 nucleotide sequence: TGTGCCAGCAGACCAGGGGGCGAGAGTCACATTCAGTACTTC.

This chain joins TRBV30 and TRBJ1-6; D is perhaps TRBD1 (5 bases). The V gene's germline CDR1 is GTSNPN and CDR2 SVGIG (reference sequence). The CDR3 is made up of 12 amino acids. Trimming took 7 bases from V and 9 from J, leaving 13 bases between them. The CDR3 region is CALGSGASPLHF. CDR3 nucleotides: TGTGCCTTAGGATCTGGGGCTTCACCCCTCCACTTT.

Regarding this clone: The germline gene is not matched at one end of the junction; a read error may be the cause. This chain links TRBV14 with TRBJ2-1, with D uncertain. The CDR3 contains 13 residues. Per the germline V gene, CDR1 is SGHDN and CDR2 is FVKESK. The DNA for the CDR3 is TGTGCCAGCAGCCAAACCGCTCAGACTGGTGGAGTCTTC. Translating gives CASSQTAQTGGVF.

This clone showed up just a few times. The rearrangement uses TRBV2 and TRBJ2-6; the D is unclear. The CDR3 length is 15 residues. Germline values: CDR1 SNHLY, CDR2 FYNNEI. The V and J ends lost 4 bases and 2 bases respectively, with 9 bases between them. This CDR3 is CASSVWVAGANVLTF. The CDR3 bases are TGTGCCAGCAGTGTTTGGGTGGCTGGGGCCAACGTCCTGACTTTC.

DNA of the CDR3: TGTGCCAGTTGTCTACATGAGGGGCCCCAGCATTTT. Its translation is CASCLHEGPQHF. V is TRBV19 and J is TRBJ1-5; D is undetermined. V dropped 8 bases and J dropped 9 bases, with 14 bases sitting between them. Germline assignment: CDR1 LNHDA and CDR2 SQIVND (reference sequence). The CDR3 runs 12 residues.

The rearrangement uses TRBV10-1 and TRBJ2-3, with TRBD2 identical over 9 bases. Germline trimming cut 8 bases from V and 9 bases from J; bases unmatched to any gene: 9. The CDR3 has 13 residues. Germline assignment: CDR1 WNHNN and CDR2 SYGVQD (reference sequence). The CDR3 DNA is TGCGCCAGCTCGACTAGCGGACGGGGGACGCAGTATTTT. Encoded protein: CASSTSGRGTQYF.

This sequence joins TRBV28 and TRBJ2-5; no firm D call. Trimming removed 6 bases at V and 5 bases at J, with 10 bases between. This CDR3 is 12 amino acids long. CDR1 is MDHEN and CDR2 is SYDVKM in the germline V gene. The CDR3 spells CASRKGGETQYF. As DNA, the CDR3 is TGTGCCAGCAGGAAGGGTGGGGAGACCCAGTACTTC.

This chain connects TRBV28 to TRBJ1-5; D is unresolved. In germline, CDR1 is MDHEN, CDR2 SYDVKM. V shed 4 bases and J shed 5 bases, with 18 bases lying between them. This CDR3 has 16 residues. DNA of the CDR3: TGTGCCAGCAGTTCGCTCCTGCAGGTAGTAGATCAGCCCCAGCATTTT. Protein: CASSSLLQVVDQPQHF.

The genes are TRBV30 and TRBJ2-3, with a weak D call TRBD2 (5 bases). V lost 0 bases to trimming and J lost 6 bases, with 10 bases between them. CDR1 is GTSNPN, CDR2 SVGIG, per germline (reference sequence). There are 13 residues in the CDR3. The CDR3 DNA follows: TGTGCCTGGAGTGTTCTGTTAGCGGATACGCAGTATTTT. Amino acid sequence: CAWSVLLADTQYF.

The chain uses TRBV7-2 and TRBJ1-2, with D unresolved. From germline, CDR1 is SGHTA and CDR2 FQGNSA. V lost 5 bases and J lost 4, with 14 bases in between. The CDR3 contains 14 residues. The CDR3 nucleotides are TGTGCCAGCAGCCGAGAGCCCGACTCCTATGGCTACACCTTC. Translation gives CASSREPDSYGYTF.

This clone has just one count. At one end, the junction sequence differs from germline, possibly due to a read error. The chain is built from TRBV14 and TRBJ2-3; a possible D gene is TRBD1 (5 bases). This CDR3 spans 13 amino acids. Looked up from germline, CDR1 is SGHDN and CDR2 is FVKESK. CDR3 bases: TGTGCCAGCCGCCAAAAAGGGGCAGATACGCAGTATTTT. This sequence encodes CASRQKGADTQYF.

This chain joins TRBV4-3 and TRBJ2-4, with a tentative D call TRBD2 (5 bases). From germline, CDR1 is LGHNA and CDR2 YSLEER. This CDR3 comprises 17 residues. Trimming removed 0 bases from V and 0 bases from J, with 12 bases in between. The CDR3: CASSQEFGGRAKNIQYF. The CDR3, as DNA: TGCGCCAGCAGCCAAGAGTTCGGAGGCAGAGCCAAAAACATTCAGTACTTC.

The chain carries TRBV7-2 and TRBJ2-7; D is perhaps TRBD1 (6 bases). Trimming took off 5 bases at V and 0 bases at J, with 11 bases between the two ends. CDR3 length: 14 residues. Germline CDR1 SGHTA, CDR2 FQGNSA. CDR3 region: CASSRDRFSYEQYF. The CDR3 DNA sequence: TGTGCCAGCAGCCGCGACAGGTTCTCCTACGAGCAGTACTTC. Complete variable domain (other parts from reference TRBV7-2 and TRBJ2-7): GAGVSQSPSNKVTEKGKDVELRCDPISGHTALYWYRQSLGQGLEFLIYFQGNSAPDKSGLPSDRFSAERTGGSVSTLTIQRTQQEDSAVYLCASSRDRFSYEQYFGPGTRLTVT.

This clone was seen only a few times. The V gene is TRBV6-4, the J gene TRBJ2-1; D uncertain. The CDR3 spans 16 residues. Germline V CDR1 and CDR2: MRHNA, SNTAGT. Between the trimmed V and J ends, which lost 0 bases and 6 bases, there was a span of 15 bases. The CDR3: CASSDSGLTSANEQFF. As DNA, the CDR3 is TGTGCCAGCAGTGACTCCGGCCTGACTTCGGCCAATGAGCAGTTCTTC.

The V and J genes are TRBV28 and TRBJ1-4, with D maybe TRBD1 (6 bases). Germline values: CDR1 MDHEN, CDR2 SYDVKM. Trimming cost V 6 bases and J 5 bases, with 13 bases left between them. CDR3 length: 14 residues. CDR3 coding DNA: TGTGCCAGCAGCGCTCCGACAGGAAATGAAAAACTGTTTTTT. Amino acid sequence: CASSAPTGNEKLFF.

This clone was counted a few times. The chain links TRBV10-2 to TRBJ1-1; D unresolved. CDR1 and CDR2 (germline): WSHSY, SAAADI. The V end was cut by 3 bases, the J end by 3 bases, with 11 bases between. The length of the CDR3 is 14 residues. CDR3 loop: CASSERTGDTEAFF. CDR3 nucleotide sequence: TGCGCCAGCAGTGAACGGACTGGGGACACTGAAGCTTTCTTT.

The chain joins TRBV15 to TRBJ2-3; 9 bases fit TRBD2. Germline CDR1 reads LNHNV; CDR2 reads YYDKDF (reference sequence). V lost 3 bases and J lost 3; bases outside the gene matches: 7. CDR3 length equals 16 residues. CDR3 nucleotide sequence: TGTGCCACCAGCAGTGGAAAGCGGGGGGTAACAGATACGCAGTATTTT. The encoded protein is CATSSGKRGVTDTQYF. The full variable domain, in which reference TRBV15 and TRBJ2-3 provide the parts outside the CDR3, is DAMVIQNPRYQVTQFGKPVTLSCSQTLNHNVMYWYQQKSSQAPKLLFHYYDKDFNNEADTPDNFQSRRPNTSFCFLDIRSPGLGDTAMYLCATSSGKRGVTDTQYFGPGTRLTVL.

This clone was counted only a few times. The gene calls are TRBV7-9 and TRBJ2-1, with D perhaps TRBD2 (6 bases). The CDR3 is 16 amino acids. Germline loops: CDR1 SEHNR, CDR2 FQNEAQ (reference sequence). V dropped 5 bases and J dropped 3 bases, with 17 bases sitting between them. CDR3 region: CASSPFMGLLYNEQFF. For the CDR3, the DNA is TGTGCCAGCAGCCCTTTTATGGGACTTCTCTACAATGAGCAGTTCTTC.

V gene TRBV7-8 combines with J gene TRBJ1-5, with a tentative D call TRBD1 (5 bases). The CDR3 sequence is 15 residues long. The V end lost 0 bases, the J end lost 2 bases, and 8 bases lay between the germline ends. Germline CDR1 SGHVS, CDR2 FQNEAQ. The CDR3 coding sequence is TGTGCCAGCAGCTTAGCGCTAGGGGGCAATCAGCCCCAGCATTTT. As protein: CASSLALGGNQPQHF.

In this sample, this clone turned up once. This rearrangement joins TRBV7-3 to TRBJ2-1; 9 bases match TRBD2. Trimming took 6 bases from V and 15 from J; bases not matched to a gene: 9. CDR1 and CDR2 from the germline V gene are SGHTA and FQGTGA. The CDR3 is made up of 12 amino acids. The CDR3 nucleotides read TGTGCCAGCAGTTCACTAGCGGGTAGTATGTTCTTC. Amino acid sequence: CASSSLAGSMFF. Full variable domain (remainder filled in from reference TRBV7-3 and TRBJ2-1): GAGVSQTPSNKVTEKGKYVELRCDPISGHTALYWYRQSLGQGPEFLIYFQGTGAADDSGLPNDRFFAVRPEGSVSTLKIQRTERGDSAVYLCASSSLAGSMFFGPGTRLTVL.

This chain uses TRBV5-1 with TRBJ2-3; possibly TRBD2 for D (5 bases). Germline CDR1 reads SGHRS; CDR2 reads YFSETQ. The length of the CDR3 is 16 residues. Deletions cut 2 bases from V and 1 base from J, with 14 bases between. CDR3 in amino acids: CASSLNVGERTDTQYF. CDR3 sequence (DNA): TGCGCCAGCAGCTTAAATGTGGGAGAGCGCACAGATACGCAGTATTTT. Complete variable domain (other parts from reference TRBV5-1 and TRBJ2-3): KAGVTQTPRYLIKTRGQQVTLSCSPISGHRSVSWYQQTPGQGLQFLFEYFSETQRNKGNFPGRFSGRQFSNSRSEMNVSTLELGDSALYLCASSLNVGERTDTQYFGPGTRLTVL.

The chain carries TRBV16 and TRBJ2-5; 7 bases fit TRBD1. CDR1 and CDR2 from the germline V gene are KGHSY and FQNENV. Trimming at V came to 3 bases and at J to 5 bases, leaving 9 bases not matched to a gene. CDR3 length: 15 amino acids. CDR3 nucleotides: TGTGCCAGCAGCCATAGGGACAGCTATGGGGAGACCCAGTACTTC. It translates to CASSHRDSYGETQYF.

In DNA form, the CDR3 reads TGTGCCAGCAGTGAAACCACCGGGGAGCTGTTTTTT. Translating gives CASSETTGELFF. The rearrangement links TRBV2 to TRBJ2-2, with D uncertain. This CDR3 is built from 12 residues. V was shortened by 2 bases and J by 4 bases, with 2 bases between the two germline ends. The germline V gene has CDR1 SNHLY and CDR2 FYNNEI.

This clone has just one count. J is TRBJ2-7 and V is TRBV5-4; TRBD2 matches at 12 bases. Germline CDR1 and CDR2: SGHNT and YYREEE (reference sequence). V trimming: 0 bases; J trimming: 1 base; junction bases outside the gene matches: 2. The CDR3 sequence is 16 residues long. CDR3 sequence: CASSLGLAGVSYEQYF. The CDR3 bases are TGTGCCAGCAGCTTGGGACTAGCGGGAGTATCCTACGAGCAGTACTTC.

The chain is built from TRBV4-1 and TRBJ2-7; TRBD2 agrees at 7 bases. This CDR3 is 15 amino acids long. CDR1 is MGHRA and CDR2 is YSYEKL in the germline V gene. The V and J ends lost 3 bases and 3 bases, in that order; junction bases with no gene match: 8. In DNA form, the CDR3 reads TGCGCCAGCAGCCAGTCCTACCGGGACTACTACGAGCAGTACTTC. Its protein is CASSQSYRDYYEQYF.

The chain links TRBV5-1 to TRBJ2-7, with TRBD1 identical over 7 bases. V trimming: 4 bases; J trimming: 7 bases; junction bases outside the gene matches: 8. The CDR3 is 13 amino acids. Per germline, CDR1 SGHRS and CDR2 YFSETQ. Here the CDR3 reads CASSLEGAGEQYF. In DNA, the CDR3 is TGCGCCAGCAGCCTCGAGGGGGCGGGTGAGCAGTACTTC.

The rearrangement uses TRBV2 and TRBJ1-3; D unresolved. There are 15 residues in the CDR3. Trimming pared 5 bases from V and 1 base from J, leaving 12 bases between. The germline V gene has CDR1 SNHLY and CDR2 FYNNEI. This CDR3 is CASSTTLGSGNTIYF. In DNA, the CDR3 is TGTGCCAGCAGTACGACCTTGGGGTCTGGAAACACCATATATTTT.

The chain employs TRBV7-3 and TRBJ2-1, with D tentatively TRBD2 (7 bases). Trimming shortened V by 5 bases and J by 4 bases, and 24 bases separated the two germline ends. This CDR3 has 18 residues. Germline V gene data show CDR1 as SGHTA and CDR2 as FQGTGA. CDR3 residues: CASSRGRDYTRGYNEQFF. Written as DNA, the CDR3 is TGTGCCAGCAGCCGTGGCCGGGACTATACAAGGGGGTACAATGAGCAGTTCTTC.

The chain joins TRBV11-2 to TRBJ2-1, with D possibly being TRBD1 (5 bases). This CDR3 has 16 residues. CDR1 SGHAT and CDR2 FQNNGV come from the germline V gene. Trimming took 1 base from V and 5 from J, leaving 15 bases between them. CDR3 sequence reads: CASSLVPGSADNEQFF. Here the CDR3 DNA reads TGTGCCAGCAGCTTAGTGCCAGGGTCGGCAGACAATGAGCAGTTCTTC.

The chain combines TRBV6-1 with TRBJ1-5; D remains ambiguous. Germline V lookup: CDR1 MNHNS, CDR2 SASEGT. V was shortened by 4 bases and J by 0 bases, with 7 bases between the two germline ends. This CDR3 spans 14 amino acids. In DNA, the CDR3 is TGTGCCAGCAGTGCCCAGTATAGCAATCAGCCCCAGCATTTT. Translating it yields CASSAQYSNQPQHF.

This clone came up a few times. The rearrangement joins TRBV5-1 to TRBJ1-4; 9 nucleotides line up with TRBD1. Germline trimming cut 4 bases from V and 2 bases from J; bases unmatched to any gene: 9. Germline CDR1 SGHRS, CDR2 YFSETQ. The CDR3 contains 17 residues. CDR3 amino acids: CASSLDRGSGTNEKLFF. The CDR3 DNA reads TGCGCCAGCAGCCTCGACAGGGGGAGTGGGACTAATGAAAAACTGTTTTTT.

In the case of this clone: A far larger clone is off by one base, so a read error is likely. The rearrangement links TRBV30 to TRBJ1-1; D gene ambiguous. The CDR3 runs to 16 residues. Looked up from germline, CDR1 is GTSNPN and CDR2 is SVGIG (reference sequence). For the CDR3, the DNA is TGTGCCTGGAGTGTAACTGCGATGGGAGGTGGCACTGAAGCTCTCTTT. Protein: CAWSVTAMGGGTEALF.